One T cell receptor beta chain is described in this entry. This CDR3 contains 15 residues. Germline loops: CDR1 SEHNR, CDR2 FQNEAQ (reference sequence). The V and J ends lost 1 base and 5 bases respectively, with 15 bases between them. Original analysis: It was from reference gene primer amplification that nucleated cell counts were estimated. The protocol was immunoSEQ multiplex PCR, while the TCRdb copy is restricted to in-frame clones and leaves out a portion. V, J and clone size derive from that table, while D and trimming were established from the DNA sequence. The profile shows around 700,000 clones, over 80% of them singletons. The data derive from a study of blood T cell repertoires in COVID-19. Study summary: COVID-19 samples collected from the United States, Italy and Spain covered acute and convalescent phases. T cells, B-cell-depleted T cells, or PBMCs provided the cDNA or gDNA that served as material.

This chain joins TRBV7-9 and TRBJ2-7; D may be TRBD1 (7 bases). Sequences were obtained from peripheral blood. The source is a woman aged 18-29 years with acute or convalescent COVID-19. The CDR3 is CASSLVLTGTDEQYF. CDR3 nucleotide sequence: TGTGCCAGCAGCTTAGTACTGACAGGGACTGACGAGCAGTACTTC.